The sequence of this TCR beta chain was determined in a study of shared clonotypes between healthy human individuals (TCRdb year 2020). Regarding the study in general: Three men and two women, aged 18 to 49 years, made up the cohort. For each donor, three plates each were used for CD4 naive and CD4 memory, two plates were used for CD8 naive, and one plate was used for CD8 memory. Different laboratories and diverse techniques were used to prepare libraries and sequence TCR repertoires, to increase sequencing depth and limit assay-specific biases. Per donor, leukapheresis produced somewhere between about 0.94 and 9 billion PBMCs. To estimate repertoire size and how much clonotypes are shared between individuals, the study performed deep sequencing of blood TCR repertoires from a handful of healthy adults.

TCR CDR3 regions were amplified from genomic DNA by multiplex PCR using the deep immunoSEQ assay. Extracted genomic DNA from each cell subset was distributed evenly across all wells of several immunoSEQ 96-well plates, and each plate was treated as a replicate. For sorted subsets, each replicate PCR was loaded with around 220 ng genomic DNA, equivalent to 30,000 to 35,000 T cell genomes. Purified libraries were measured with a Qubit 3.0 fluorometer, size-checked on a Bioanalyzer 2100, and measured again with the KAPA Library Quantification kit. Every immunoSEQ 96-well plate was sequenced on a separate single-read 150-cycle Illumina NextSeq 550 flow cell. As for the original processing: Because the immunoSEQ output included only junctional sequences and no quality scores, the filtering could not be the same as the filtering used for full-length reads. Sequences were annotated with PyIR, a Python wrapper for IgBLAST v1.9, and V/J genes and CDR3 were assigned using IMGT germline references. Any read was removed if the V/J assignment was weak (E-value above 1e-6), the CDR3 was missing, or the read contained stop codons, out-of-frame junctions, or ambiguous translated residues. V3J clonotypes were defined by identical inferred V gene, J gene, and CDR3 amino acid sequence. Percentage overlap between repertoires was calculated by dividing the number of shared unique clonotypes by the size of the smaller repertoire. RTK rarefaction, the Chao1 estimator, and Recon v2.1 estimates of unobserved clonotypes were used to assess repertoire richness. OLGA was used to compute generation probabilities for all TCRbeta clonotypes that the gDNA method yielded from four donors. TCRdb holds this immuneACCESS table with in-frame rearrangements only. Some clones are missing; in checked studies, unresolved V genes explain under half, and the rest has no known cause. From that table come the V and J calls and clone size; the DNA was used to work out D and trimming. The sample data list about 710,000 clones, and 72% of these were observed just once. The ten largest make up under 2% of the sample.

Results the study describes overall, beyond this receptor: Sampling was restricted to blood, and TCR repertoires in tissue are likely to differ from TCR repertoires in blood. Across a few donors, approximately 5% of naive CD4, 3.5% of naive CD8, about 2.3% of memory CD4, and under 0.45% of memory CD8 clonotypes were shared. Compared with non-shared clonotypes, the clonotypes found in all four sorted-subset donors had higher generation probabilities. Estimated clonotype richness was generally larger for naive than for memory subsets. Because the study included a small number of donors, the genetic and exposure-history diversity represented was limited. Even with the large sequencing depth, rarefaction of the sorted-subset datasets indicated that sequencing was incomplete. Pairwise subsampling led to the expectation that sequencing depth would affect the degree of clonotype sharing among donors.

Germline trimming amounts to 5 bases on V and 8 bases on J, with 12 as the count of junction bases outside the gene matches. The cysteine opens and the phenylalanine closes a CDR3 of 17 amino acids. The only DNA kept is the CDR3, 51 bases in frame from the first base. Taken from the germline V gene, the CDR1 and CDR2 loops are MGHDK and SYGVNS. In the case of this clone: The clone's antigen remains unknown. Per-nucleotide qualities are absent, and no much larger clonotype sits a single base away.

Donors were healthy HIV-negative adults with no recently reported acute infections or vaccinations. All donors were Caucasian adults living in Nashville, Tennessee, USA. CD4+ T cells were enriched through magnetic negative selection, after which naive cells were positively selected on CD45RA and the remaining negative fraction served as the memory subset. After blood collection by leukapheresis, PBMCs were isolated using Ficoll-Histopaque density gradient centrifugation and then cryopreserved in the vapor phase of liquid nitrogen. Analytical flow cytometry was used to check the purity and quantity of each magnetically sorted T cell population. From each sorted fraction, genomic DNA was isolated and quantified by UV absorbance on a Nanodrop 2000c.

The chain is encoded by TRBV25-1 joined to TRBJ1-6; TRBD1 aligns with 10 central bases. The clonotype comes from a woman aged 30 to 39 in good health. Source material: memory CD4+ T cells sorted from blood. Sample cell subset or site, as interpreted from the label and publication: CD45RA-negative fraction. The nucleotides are TGTGCCAGCAGTAACAACCCCGGGGACAGGGGTTATTCACCCCTCCACTTT. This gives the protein CASSNNPGDRGYSPLHF. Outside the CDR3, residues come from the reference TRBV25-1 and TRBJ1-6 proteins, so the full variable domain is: EADIYQTPRYLVIGTGKKITLECSQTMGHDKMYWYQQDPGMELHLIHYSYGVNSTEKGDLSSESTVSRIRTEHFPLTLESARPSHTSQYLCASSNNPGDRGYSPLHFGNGTRLTVT.